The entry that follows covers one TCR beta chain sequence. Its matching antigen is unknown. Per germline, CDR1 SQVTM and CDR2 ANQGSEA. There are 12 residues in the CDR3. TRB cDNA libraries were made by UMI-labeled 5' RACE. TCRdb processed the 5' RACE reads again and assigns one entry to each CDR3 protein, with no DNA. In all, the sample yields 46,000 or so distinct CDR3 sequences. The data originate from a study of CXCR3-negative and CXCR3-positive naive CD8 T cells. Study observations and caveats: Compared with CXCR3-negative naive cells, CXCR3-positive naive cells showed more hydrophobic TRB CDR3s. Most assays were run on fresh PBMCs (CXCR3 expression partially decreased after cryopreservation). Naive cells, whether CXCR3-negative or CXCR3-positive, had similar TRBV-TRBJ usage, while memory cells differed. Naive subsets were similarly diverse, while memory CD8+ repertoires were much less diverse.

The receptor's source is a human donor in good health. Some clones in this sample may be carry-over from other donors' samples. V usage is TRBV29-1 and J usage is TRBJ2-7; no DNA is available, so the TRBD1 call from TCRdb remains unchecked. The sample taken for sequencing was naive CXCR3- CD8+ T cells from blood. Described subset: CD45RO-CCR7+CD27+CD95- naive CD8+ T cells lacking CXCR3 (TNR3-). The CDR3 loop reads CSVKTGSYEQYF.